Listed here is a single TCR beta chain. As yet, its antigen is unknown. The junction had 8 bases not matched to a gene; V was cut back by 0 bases and J by 4 bases. Germline V gene sequence: CDR1 SGHVS, CDR2 FNYEAQ. The CDR3 totals 16 residues. This entry is derived from a study of T cell responses to AZD1222 COVID-19 vaccine. Study-wide points: Donors were largely white British and mainly female; clonal diversity was possibly underestimated.

The table came from immunoSEQ multiplex PCR; TCRdb's copy has only in-frame clones and leaves some out. The table has 35,000 to 55,000 clones, about 83% seen once; the top ten hold approximately 52%. This TCR was sampled from an adult in good health. The V gene is TRBV7-6, the J gene TRBJ1-1; 7 bases are shared with TRBD1. This sample comprised peripheral blood, obtained on day 0 of AZD1222 vaccination. The DNA of the CDR3 is TGTGCCAGCAGCTTAGCGTCAGGGGGGTTGGGCACTGAAGCTTTCTTT. This translates into CASSLASGGLGTEAFF.